The next 16 T cell receptor beta chains were all read from a single sample in a study of T-cell reconstitution after alpha-beta-depleted transplantation in children. The library targeted TCRbeta and was prepared with unique molecular identifiers. Via MiXCR, TCRdb re-called the PCR reads, giving one row per CDR3 protein. The data hold 150,000 to 250,000 distinct CDR3 sequences, with approximately 14% observed a single time. Sequencing used PBMCs from the stem cell graft donor, obtained from the stem cell graft. The receptors were sampled from a human donor who donated a stem cell graft to a child with acute lymphoblastic leukemia.

There are a few counts of this clonotype. The chain has TRBV20-1 and TRBJ2-3; unclear D gene. The germline gives CDR1 DFQATT, CDR2 SNEGSKA (reference sequence). V was shortened by 1 base and J by 2 bases, with 10 bases between the two germline ends. The CDR3 has 14 residues. The CDR3 DNA reads TGCAGTGCTAGAGGGGTCGAGTACACAGATACGCAGTATTTT. As protein: CSARGVEYTDTQYF.

This sequence joins TRBV12-3 or TRBV12-4 and TRBJ2-1; TRBD2 aligns across 8 bases. The CDR3 is 14 amino acids. Unmatched junction bases numbered 8, after V lost 6 bases and J lost 7 bases. As DNA, the CDR3 is TGTGCCAGCAGCCCAACGGGGGGGCGGAATGAGCAGTTCTTC. Translating it yields CASSPTGGRNEQFF.

This chain uses TRBV28 with TRBJ1-5; a possible D gene is TRBD1 (6 bases). Trimming shortened V by 5 bases and J by 2 bases, and 13 bases separated the two germline ends. The germline V gene encodes CDR1 MDHEN and CDR2 SYDVKM. The CDR3 runs to 15 residues. DNA for the CDR3: TGTGCCAGCAGTCCCAGGGGTTCTCGCAATCAGCCCCAGCATTTT. Amino acids: CASSPRGSRNQPQHF.

This clonotype was seen ten or more times. CDR3 coding DNA: TGCGCCAGCAGCCAAGATCGACTTGAAGATACGCAGTATTTT. This encodes CASSQDRLEDTQYF. This chain links TRBV4-1 with TRBJ2-3; D remains unclear. V lost 0 bases, J lost 5 bases, and 9 bases lay in between. This CDR3 has 14 residues. CDR1 and CDR2 (germline): MGHRA, YSYEKL.

This clonotype occurred many times. The chain couples TRBV29-1 to TRBJ1-4; 11 nucleotides align to TRBD1. The CDR3 covers 15 residues. Germline trimming cut 6 bases from V and 7 bases from J; bases unmatched to any gene: 10. In germline, CDR1 is SQVTM, CDR2 ANQGSEA. This chain's CDR3 is CSVQRGTGGAEKLFF. CDR3 nucleotides: TGCAGCGTGCAGCGCGGGACAGGGGGAGCTGAAAAACTGTTTTTT.

A note on this clonotype: Being one base from a much bigger clone, this may be a read error. V usage is TRBV4-2 and J usage is TRBJ2-6, with D unclear. Germline CDR1 is LGHNA and CDR2 is YNFKEQ. The CDR3 has 14 residues. CDR3 bases: TGTGCCAGCACCCAAGATCGCGGGGCCAACGTCCTGACTTTC. This gives the protein CASTQDRGANVLTF.

With regard to this clonotype: Since a much larger clone is just one base distant, this may be a read error. The chain employs TRBV5-1 and TRBJ1-1, with D perhaps TRBD1 (5 bases). The CDR3 has 17 amino acids. Trimming left V 4 bases short and J 4 bases short, with 23 bases between. In germline, CDR1 is SGHRS, CDR2 YFSETQ. CDR3 nucleotides: TGCGCCAGCAGCCTCACCGGGACGTCGGTGTGGAGCACTGAAGCTTTCTTT. Amino acids: CASSLTGTSVWSTEAFF. The variable domain in full, with the rest retrieved from reference TRBV5-1 and TRBJ1-1, is KAGVTQTPRYLIKTRGQQVTLSCSPISGHRSVSWYQQTPGQGLQFLFEYFSETQRNKGNFPGRFSGRQFSNSRSEMNVSTLELGDSALYLCASSLTGTSVWSTEAFFGQGTRLTVV.

Many counts were recorded for this clonotype. The chain recombines TRBV27 with TRBJ2-1; 14 bases align to TRBD2. CDR1 and CDR2 (germline): MNHEY, SMNVEV (reference sequence). CDR3 length: 18 residues. The junction had 7 bases not matched to a gene; V was cut back by 6 bases and J by 0 bases. DNA of the CDR3: TGTGCCAGCAGGCCGACTAGCGGGAGGGCCAGCTCCTACAATGAGCAGTTCTTC. It codes for CASRPTSGRASSYNEQFF.

This sequence joins TRBV5-4 and TRBJ2-5; 11 nucleotides line up with TRBD2. There are 16 residues in the CDR3. CDR1 and CDR2 (germline): SGHNT, YYREEE (reference sequence). Germline trimming cut 1 base from V and 0 bases from J; bases unmatched to any gene: 2. For the CDR3, the DNA is TGTGCCAGCAGCTTGTTAGCGGGAGGGGACCAAGAGACCCAGTACTTC. This gives the protein CASSLLAGGDQETQYF.

The table lists this clonotype with many counts. In DNA, the CDR3 is TGTGCCAGCAGCCCCAGGGCAGGGAACTCTGGGGCCAACGTCCTGACTTTC. It yields the protein CASSPRAGNSGANVLTF. V is TRBV7-2 and J is TRBJ2-6; TRBD1 is a possible D gene (5 bases). Germline V gene sequence: CDR1 SGHTA, CDR2 FQGNSA. The length of the CDR3 is 17 residues. V was trimmed by 5 bases and J by 0 bases, leaving 14 bases between them.

This clonotype was seen a handful of times. The chain uses TRBV7-9 and TRBJ1-2, with 9 bases lining up with TRBD1. This CDR3 has 16 residues. V lost 0 bases to trimming and J lost 3 bases; unmatched junction nucleotides: 5. Germline CDR1 SEHNR, CDR2 FQNEAQ (reference sequence). Here the CDR3 reads CASSLAGTGRDYGYTF. The DNA for the CDR3 is TGTGCCAGCAGCTTAGCCGGGACAGGGAGGGACTATGGCTACACCTTC.

This clonotype was seen ten or more times. V and J are TRBV7-9 and TRBJ1-1; D might be TRBD1 (6 bases). The length of the CDR3 is 15 residues. V lost 5 bases and J lost 5, with 18 bases in between. The V gene's germline CDR1 is SEHNR and CDR2 FQNEAQ (reference sequence). The CDR3 protein is CASSPQGGLGTEAFF. DNA of the CDR3: TGTGCCAGCAGCCCTCAAGGGGGACTGGGAACTGAAGCTTTCTTT.

This clonotype appeared many times. V is TRBV30 and J is TRBJ2-2; either TRBD1 or TRBD2 may supply D (5 bases each). Trimming took off 8 bases at V and 0 bases at J, with 16 bases between the two ends. CDR1 GTSNPN and CDR2 SVGIG come from the germline V gene (reference sequence). This CDR3 contains 15 residues. The CDR3 protein is CAGPGRISNTGELFF. The CDR3 nucleotides are TGTGCCGGACCGGGACGGATTTCGAACACCGGGGAGCTGTTTTTT.

Many counts were recorded for this clonotype. The chain combines TRBV18 with TRBJ2-7; 7 bases fit TRBD1. After removal of 6 bases from V and 1 base from J, the junction contained 6 bases not matched to a gene. CDR3 length: 14 residues. CDR1 is KGHSH, CDR2 LQKENI, per germline. The CDR3 spells CASSPGTVSYEQYF. The DNA of the CDR3 is TGTGCCAGCTCGCCCGGGACAGTGTCCTACGAGCAGTACTTC.

The chain links TRBV10-1 to TRBJ2-3; 10 bases agree with TRBD2. V lost 2 bases, J lost 2 bases, and 10 bases stayed unmatched. This CDR3 contains 18 residues. Germline CDR1 WNHNN, CDR2 SYGVQD (reference sequence). The CDR3 sequence is CASSEARTSGANTDTQYF. CDR3 DNA sequence: TGCGCCAGCAGTGAGGCTCGAACTAGCGGGGCGAACACAGATACGCAGTATTTT.

This clonotype was observed at least ten times. This rearrangement joins TRBV7-8 to TRBJ2-5; no firm D call. The germline V gene encodes CDR1 SGHVS and CDR2 FQNEAQ. Between the trimmed V and J ends, which lost 0 bases and 2 bases, there was a span of 7 bases. The length of the CDR3 is 14 residues. The CDR3 DNA is TGTGCCAGCAGCTTAGCCCTGCGGCAAGAGACCCAGTACTTC. Its protein product is CASSLALRQETQYF.